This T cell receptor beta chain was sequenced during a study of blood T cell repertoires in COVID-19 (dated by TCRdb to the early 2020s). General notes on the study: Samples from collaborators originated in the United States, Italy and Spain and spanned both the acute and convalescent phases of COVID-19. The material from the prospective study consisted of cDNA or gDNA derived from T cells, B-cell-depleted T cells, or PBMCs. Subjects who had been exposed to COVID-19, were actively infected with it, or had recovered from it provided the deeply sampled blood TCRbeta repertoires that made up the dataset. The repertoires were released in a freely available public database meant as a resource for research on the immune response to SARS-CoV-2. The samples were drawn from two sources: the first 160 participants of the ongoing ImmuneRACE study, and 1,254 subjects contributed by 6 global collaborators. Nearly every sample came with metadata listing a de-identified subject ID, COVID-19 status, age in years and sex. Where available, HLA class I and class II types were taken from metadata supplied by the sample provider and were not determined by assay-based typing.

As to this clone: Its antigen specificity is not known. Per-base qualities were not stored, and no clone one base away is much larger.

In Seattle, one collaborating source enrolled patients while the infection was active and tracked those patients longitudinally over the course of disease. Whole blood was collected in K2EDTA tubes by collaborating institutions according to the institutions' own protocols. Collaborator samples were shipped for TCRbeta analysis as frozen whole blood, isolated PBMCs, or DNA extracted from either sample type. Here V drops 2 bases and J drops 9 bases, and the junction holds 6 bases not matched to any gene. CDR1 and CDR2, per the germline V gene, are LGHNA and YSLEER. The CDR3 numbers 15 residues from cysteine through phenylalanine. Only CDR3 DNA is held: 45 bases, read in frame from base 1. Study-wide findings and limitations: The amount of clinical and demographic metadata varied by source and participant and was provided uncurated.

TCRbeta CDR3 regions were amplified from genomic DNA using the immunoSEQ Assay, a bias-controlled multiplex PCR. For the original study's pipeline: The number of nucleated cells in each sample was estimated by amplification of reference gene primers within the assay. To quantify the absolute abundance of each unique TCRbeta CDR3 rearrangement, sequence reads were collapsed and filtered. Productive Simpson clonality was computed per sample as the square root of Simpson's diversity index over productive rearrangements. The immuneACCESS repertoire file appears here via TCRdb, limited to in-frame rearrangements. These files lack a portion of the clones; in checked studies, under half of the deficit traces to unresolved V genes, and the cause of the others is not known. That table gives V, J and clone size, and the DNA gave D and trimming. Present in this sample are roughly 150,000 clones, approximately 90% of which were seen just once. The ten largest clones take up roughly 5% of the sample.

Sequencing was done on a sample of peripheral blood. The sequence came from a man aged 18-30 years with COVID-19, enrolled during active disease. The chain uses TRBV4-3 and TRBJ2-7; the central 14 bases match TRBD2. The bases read TGCGCCAGCAGCCAACAGGGACTAGCGGGAGTCCCGCAGTACTTC. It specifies CASSQQGLAGVPQYF.